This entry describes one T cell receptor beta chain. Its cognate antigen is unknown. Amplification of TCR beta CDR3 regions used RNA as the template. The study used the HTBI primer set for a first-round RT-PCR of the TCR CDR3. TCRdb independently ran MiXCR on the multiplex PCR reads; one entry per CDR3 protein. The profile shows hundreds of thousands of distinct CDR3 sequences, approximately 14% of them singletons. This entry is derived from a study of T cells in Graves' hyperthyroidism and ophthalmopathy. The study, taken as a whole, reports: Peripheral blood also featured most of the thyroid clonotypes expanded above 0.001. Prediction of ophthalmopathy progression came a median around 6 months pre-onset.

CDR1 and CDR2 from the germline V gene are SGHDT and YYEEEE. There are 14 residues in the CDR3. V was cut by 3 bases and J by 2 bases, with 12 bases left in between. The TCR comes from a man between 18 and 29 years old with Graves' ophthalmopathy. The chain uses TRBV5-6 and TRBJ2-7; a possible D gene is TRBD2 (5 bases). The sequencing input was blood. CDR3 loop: CASSSPGETYEQYF. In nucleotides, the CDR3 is TGTGCCAGCAGCTCCCCCGGGGAAACCTACGAGCAGTACTTC.